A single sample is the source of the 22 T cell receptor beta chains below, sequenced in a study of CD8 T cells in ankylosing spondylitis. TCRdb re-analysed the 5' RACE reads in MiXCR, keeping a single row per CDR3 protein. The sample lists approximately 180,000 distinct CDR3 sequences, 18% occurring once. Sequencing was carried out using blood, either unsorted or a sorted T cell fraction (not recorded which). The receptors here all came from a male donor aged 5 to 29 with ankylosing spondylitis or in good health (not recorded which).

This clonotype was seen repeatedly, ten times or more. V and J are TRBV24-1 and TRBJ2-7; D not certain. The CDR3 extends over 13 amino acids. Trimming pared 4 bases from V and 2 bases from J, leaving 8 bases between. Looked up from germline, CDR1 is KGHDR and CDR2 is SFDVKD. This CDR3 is CATSDSDTYEQYV. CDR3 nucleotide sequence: TGTGCCACCAGTGACTCGGATACCTACGAGCAGTACGTC.

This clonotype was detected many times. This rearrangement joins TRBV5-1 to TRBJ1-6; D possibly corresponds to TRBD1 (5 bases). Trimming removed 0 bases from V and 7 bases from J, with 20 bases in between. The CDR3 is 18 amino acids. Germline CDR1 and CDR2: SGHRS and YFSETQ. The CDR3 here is CASSLDFWGKEVNSPLHF. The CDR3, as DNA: TGCGCCAGCAGCTTGGACTTCTGGGGGAAAGAAGTGAATTCACCCCTCCACTTT.

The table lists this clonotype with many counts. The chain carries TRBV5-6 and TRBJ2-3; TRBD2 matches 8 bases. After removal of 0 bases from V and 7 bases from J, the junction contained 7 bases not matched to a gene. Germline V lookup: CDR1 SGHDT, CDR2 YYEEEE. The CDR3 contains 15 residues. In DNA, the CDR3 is TGTGCCAGCAGCTTGGGAATTAGCGGGATAAATACGCAGTATTTT. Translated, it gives CASSLGISGINTQYF.

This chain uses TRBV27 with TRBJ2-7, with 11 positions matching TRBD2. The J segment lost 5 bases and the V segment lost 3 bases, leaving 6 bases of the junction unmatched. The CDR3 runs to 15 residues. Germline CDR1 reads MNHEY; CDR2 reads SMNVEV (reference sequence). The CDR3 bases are TGTGCCAGCAGTTTGGTGGGACTAGCGGTCCACGAGCAGTACTTC. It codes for CASSLVGLAVHEQYF.

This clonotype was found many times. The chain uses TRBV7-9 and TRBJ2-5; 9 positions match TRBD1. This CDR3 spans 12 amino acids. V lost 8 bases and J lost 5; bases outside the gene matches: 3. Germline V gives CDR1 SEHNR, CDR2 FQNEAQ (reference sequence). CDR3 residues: CASAGQGETQYF. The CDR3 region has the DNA TGTGCCAGCGCTGGACAGGGGGAGACCCAGTACTTC.

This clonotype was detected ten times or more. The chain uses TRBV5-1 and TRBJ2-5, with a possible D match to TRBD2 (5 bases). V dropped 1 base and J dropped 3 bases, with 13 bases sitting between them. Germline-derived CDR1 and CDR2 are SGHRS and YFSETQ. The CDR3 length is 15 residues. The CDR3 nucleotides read TGCGCCAGCAGCTTGTATCTAGCTGGGGAAGAGACCCAGTACTTC. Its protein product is CASSLYLAGEETQYF.

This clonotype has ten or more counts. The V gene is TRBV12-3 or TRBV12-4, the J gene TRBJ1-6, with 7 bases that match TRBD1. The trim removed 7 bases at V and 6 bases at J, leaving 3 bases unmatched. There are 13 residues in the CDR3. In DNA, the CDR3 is TGTGCCAGCAAGGGGGCGCGTAATTCACCCCTCCACTTT. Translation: CASKGARNSPLHF.

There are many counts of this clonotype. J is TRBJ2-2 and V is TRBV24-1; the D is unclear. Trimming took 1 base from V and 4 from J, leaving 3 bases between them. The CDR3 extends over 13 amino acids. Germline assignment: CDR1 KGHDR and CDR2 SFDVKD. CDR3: CATSDFVTGELFF. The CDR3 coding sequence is TGTGCCACCAGTGATTTCGTCACCGGGGAGCTGTTTTTT.

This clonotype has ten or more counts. The CDR3 region is CASSLAGRVGQPQHF. Here the CDR3 DNA reads TGCGCCAGCAGCTTGGCGGGCAGGGTGGGACAGCCCCAGCATTTT. The chain uses TRBV5-1 and TRBJ1-5, with D tentatively TRBD1 (5 bases). Germline V gives CDR1 SGHRS, CDR2 YFSETQ. With 0 bases removed from V and 7 bases from J, the gap between germline ends came to 14 bases. This CDR3 spans 15 amino acids. Variable domain in full (rest from reference TRBV5-1 and TRBJ1-5): KAGVTQTPRYLIKTRGQQVTLSCSPISGHRSVSWYQQTPGQGLQFLFEYFSETQRNKGNFPGRFSGRQFSNSRSEMNVSTLELGDSALYLCASSLAGRVGQPQHFGDGTRLSIL.

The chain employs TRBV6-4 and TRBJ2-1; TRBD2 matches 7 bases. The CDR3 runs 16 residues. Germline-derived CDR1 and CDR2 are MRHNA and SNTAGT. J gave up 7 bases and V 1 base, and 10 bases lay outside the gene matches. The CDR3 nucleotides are TGTGCCAGCAGTGACTTATGGGAGGGCCAGCGGAATGAGCAGTTCTTC. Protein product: CASSDLWEGQRNEQFF.

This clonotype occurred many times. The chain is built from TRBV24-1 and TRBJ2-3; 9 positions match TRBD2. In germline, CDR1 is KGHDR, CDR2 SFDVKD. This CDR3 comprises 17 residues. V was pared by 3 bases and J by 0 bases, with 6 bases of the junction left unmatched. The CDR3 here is CATSDQREVLSTDTQYF. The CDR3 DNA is TGTGCCACCAGTGATCAGCGGGAGGTACTTAGCACAGATACGCAGTATTTT.

CDR3 DNA sequence: TGCGCCAGCAGCCAGGGTATCCGGGTCTACAATGAGCAGTTCTTC. The encoded protein is CASSQGIRVYNEQFF. The chain couples TRBV4-3 to TRBJ2-1; D is undetermined. Germline CDR1 reads LGHNA; CDR2 reads YSLEER. The CDR3 consists of 15 residues. V was shortened by 3 bases and J by 3 bases, with 12 bases between the two germline ends.

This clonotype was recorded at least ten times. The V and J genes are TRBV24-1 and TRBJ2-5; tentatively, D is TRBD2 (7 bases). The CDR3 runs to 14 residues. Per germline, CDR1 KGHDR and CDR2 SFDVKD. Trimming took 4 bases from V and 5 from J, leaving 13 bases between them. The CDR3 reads CATSERGAWETQYF. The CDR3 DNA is TGTGCCACCAGTGAACGGGGGGCCTGGGAGACCCAGTACTTC.

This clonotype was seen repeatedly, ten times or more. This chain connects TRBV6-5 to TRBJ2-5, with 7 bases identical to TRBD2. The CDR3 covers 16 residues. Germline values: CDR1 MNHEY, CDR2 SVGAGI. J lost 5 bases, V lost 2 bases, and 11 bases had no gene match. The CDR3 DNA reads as TGTGCCAGCAGTTACGCACCGGAGGGAGGGGATGAGACCCAGTACTTC. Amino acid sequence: CASSYAPEGGDETQYF.

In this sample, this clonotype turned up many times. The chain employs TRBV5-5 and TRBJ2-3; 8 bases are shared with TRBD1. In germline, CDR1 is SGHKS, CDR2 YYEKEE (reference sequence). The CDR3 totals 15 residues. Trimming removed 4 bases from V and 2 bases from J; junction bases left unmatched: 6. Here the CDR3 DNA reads TGTGCCAGCAGCCGACAGGGGCGAGACACAGATACGCAGTATTTT. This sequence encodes CASSRQGRDTDTQYF. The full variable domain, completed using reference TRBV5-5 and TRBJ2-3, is DAGVTQSPTHLIKTRGQQVTLRCSPISGHKSVSWYQQVLGQGPQFIFQYYEKEERGRGNFPDRFSARQFPNYSSELNVNALLLGDSALYLCASSRQGRDTDTQYFGPGTRLTVL.

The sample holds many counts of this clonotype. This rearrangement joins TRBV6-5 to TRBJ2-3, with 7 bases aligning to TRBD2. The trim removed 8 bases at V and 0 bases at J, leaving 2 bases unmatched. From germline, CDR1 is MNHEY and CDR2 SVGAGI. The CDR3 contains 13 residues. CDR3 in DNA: TGTGCCAGCGGGACTACTAGCACAGATACGCAGTATTTT. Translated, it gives CASGTTSTDTQYF.

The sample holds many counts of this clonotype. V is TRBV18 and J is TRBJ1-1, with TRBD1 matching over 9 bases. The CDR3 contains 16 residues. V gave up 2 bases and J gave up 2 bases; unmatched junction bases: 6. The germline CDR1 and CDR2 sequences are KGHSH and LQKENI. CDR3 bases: TGTGCCAGCTCACCAGATGGGGACAGGGTTAACACTGAAGCTTTCTTT. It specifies CASSPDGDRVNTEAFF.

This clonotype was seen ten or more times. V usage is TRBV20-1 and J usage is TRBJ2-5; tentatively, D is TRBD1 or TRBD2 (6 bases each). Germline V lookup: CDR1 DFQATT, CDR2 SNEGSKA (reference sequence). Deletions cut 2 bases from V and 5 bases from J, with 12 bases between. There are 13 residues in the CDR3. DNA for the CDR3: TGCAGTGCTAGATTCCGGGGGCGGGAGACCCAGTACTTC. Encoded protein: CSARFRGRETQYF.

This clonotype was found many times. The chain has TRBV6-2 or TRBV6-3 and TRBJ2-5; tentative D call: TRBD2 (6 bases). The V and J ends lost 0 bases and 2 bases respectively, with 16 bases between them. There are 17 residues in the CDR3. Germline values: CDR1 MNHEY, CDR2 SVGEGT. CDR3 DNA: TGTGCCAGCAGTTACTCGAGGAAGCGGAGGGAGCAAGAGACCCAGTACTTC. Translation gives CASSYSRKRREQETQYF.

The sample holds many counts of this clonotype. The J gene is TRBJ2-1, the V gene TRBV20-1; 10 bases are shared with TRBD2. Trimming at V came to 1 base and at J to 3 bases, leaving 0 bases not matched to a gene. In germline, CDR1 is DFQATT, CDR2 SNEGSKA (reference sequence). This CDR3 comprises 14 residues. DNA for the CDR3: TGCAGTGCTAGAGGGACTAGCGGCTACAATGAGCAGTTCTTC. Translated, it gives CSARGTSGYNEQFF.

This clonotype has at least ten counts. CDR3 loop: CSARAIGTTGQETQYF. CDR3 nucleotide sequence: TGCAGTGCTAGAGCCATCGGGACAACGGGGCAAGAGACCCAGTACTTC. The chain couples TRBV20-1 to TRBJ2-5, with D perhaps TRBD1 (6 bases). The CDR3 is 16 residues long. The V and J ends lost 1 base and 2 bases respectively, with 17 bases between them. CDR1 is DFQATT and CDR2 is SNEGSKA in the germline V gene (reference sequence).

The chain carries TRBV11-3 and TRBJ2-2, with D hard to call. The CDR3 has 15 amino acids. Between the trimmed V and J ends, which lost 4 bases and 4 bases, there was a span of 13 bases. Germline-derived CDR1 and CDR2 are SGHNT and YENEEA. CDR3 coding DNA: TGTGCCAGCAGCTCCCTCACGTTAGGCACCGGGGAGCTGTTTTTT. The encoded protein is CASSSLTLGTGELFF.